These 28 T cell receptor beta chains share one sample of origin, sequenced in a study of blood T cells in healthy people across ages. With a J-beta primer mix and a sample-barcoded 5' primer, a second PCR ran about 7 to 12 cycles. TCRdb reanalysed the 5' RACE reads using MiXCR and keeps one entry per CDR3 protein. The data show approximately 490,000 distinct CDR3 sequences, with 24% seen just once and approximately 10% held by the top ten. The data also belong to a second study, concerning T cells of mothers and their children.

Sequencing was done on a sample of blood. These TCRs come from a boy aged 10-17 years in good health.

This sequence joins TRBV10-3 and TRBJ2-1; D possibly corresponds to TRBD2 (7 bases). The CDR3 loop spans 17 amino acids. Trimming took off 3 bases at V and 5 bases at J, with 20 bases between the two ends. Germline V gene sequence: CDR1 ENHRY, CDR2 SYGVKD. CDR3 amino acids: CAISDFGWREGDNEQFF. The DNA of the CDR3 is TGTGCCATCAGTGATTTCGGTTGGAGGGAGGGGGACAATGAGCAGTTCTTC.

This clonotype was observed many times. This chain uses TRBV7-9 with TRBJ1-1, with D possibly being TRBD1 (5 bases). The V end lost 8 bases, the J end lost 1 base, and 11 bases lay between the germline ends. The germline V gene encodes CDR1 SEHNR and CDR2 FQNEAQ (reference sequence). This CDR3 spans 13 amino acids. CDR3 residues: CASPGAQNTEAFF. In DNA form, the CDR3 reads TGTGCCAGCCCCGGGGCCCAGAACACTGAAGCTTTCTTT. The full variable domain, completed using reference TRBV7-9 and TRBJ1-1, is DTGVSQNPRHKITKRGQNVTFRCDPISEHNRLYWYRQTLGQGPEFLTYFQNEAQLEKSRLLSDRFSAERPKGSFSTLEIQRTEQGDSAMYLCASPGAQNTEAFFGQGTRLTVV.

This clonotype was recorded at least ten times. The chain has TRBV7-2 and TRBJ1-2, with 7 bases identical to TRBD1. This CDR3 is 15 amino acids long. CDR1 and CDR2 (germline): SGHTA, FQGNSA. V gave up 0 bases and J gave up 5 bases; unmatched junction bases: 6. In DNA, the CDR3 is TGTGCCAGCAGCTTAGCCACAGGGGACGGATATGGCTACACCTTC. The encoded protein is CASSLATGDGYGYTF.

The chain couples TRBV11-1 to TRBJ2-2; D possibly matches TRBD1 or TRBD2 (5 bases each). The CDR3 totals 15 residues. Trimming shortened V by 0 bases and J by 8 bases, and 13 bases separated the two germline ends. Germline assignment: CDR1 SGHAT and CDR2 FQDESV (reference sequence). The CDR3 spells CASSLAGPSGGELFF. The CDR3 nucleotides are TGTGCCAGCAGCTTAGCGGGGCCAAGCGGTGGGGAGCTGTTTTTT.

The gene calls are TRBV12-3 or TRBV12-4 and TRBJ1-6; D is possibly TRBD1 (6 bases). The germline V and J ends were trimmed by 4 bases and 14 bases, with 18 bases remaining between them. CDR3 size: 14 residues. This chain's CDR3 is CASSSGWTDKALHF. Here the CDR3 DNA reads TGTGCCAGCAGTTCTGGATGGACAGACAAGGCCCTCCACTTT.

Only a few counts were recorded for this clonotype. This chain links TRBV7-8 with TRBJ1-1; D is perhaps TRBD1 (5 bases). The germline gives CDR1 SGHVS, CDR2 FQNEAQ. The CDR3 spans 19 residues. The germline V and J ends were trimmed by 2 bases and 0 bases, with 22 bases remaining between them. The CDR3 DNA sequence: TGTGCCAGCAGCTTACGGTACCGGATCTATTGGGGCCTGAACACTGAAGCTTTCTTT. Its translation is CASSLRYRIYWGLNTEAFF. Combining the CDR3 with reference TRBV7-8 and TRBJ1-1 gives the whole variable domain GAGVSQSPRYKVAKRGQDVALRCDPISGHVSLFWYQQALGQGPEFLTYFQNEAQLDKSGLPSDRFFAERPEGSVSTLKIQRTQQEDSAVYLCASSLRYRIYWGLNTEAFFGQGTRLTVV.

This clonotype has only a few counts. CDR3 bases: TGTGCCAGCTCACCACCTGGGGAGCCCCAGCATTTT. Translating gives CASSPPGEPQHF. The genes are TRBV18 and TRBJ1-5; D is uncertain. V lost 0 bases and J 8 bases, leaving 5 bases between the germline ends. The germline V gene has CDR1 KGHSH and CDR2 LQKENI. The CDR3 extends over 12 amino acids.

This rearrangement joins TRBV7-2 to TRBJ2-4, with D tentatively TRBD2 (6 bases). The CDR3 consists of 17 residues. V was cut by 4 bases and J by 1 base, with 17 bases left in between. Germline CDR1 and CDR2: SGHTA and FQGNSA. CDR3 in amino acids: CASSSYLGGTAKNIQYF. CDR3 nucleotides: TGTGCCAGCAGCTCCTACTTAGGAGGGACGGCCAAAAACATTCAGTACTTC.

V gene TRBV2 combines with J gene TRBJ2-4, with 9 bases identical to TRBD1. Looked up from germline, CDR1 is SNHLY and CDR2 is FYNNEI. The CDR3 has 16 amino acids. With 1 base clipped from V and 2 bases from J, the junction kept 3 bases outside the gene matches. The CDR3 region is CASSEGTGVPKNIQYF. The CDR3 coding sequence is TGTGCCAGCAGTGAAGGGACAGGGGTGCCCAAAAACATTCAGTACTTC.

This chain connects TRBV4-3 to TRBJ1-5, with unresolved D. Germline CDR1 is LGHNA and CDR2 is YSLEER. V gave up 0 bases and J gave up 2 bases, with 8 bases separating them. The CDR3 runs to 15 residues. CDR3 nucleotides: TGCGCCAGCAGCCAAGATGCCTGGGGCAATCAGCCCCAGCATTTT. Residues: CASSQDAWGNQPQHF.

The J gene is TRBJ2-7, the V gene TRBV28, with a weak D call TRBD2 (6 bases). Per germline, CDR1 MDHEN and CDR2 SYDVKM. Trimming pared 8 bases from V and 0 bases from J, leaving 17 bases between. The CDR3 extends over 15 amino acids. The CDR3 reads CASGSGTGSSYEQYF. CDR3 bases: TGTGCCAGCGGATCTGGGACTGGGAGCTCCTACGAGCAGTACTTC. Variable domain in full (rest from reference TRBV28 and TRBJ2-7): DVKVTQSSRYLVKRTGEKVFLECVQDMDHENMFWYRQDPGLGLRLIYFSYDVKMKEKGDIPEGYSVSREKKERFSLILESASTNQTSMYLCASGSGTGSSYEQYFGPGTRLTVT.

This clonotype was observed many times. CDR3 nucleotides: TGTGCCAGCAGGATGGCGGGGGAAACGCAGTATTTT. Its protein is CASRMAGETQYF. The chain recombines TRBV2 with TRBJ2-3; 7 nucleotides align to TRBD2. In germline, CDR1 is SNHLY, CDR2 FYNNEI. CDR3 length: 12 residues. The J segment lost 9 bases and the V segment lost 6 bases, leaving 6 bases of the junction unmatched.

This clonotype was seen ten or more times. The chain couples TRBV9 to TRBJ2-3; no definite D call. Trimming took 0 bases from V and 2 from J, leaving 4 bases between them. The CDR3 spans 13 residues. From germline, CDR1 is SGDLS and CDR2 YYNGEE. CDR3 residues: CASSVDVTDTQYF. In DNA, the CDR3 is TGTGCCAGCAGCGTAGACGTCACAGATACGCAGTATTTT.

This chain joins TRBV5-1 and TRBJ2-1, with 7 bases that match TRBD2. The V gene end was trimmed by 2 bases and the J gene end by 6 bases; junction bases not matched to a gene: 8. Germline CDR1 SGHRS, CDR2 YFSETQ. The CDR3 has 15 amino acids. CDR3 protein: CASSLSGASLNEQFF. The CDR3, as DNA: TGCGCCAGCAGCTTAAGCGGGGCCTCCCTCAATGAGCAGTTCTTC. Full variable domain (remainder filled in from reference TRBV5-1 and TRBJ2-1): KAGVTQTPRYLIKTRGQQVTLSCSPISGHRSVSWYQQTPGQGLQFLFEYFSETQRNKGNFPGRFSGRQFSNSRSEMNVSTLELGDSALYLCASSLSGASLNEQFFGPGTRLTVL.

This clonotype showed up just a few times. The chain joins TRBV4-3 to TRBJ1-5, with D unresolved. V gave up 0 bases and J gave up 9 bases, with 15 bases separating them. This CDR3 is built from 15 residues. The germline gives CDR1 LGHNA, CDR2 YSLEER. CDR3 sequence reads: CASSQERHAGAPQHF. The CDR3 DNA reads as TGCGCCAGCAGCCAAGAGAGGCACGCGGGCGCGCCCCAGCATTTT.

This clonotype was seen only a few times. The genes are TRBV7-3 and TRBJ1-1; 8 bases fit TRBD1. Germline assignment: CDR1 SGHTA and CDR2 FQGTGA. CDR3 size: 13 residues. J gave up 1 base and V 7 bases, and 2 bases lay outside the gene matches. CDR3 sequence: CASTQGGNTEAFF. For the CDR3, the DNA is TGTGCCAGCACACAGGGGGGGAACACTGAAGCTTTCTTT.

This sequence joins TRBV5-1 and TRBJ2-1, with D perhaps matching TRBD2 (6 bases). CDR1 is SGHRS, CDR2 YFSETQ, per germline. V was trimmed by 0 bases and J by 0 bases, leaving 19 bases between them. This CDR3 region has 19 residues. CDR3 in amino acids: CASSLVFSGKISSYNEQFF. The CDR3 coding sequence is TGCGCCAGCAGCTTGGTCTTTAGCGGCAAAATCAGCTCCTACAATGAGCAGTTCTTC.

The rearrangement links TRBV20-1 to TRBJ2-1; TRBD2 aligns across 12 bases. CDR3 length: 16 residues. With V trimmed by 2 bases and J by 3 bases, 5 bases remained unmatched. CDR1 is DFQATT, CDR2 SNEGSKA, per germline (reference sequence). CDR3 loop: CSARLGTSGLYNEQFF. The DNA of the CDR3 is TGCAGTGCTAGATTAGGGACTAGCGGGCTCTACAATGAGCAGTTCTTC.

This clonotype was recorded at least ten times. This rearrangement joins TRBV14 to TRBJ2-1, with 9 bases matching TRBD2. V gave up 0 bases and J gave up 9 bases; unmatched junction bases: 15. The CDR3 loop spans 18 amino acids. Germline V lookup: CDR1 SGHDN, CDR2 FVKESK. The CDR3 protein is CASSQDTPGSGRLGEQFF. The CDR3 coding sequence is TGTGCCAGCAGCCAAGACACCCCCGGTAGCGGGAGACTCGGTGAGCAGTTCTTC. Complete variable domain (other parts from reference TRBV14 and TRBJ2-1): EAGVTQFPSHSVIEKGQTVTLRCDPISGHDNLYWYRRVMGKEIKFLLHFVKESKQDESGMPNNRFLAERTGGTYSTLKVQPAELEDSGVYFCASSQDTPGSGRLGEQFFGPGTRLTVL.

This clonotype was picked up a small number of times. The CDR3 protein is CASSGPEGWSNNEQFF. The CDR3 coding sequence is TGTGCCAGCAGTGGCCCAGAGGGGTGGTCGAACAATGAGCAGTTCTTC. The chain recombines TRBV25-1 with TRBJ2-5; perhaps D is TRBD1 or TRBD2 (5 bases each). The better agreement between TRBJ2-1 and the DNA end casts doubt on the J call. This CDR3 has 16 amino acids. Germline assignment: CDR1 MGHDK and CDR2 SYGVNS.

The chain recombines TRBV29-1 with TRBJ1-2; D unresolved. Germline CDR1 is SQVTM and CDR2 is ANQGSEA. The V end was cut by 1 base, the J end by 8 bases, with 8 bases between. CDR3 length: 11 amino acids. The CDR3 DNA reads TGCAGCGTTGAAGTGGCAGGAGGCTACACCTTC. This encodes CSVEVAGGYTF.

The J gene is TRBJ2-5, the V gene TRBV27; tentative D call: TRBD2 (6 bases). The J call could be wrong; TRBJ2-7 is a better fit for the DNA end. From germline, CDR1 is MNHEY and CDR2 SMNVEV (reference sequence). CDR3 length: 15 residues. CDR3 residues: CASSRTHSGPYEQYF. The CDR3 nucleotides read TGTGCCAGCAGCCGGACCCATAGCGGCCCCTACGAGCAGTACTTC.

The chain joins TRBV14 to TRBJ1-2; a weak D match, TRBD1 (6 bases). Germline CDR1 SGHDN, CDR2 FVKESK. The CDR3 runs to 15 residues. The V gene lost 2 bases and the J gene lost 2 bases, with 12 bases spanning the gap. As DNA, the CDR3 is TGTGCCAGCAGCCAATCAGACCAGGGGAACTATGGCTACACCTTC. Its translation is CASSQSDQGNYGYTF.

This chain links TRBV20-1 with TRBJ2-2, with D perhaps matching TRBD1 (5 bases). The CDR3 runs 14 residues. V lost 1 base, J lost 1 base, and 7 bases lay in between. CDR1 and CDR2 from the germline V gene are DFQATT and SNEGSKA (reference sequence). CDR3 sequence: CSARGQGNTGELFF. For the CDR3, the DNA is TGCAGTGCTAGAGGTCAGGGGAACACCGGGGAGCTGTTTTTT.

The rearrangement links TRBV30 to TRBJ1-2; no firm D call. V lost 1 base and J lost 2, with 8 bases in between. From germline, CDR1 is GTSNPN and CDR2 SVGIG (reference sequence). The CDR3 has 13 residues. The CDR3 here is CAWSEGRNYGYTF. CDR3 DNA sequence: TGTGCCTGGAGTGAAGGGCGCAACTATGGCTACACCTTC.

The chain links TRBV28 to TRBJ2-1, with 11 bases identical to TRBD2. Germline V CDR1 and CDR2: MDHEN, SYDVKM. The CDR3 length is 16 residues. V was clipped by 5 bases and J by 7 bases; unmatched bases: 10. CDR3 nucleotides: TGTGCCAGCAGTCCGAATCTAGCGGGGGGCGGGAATGAGCAGTTCTTC. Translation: CASSPNLAGGGNEQFF.

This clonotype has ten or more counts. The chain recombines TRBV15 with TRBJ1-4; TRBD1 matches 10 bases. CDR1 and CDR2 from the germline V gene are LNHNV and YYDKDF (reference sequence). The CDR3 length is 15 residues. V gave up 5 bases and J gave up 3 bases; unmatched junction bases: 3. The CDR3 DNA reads TGTGCCACCAGCGGGACAGGGGATTCTAATGAAAAACTGTTTTTT. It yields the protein CATSGTGDSNEKLFF. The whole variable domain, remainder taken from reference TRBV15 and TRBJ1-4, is DAMVIQNPRYQVTQFGKPVTLSCSQTLNHNVMYWYQQKSSQAPKLLFHYYDKDFNNEADTPDNFQSRRPNTSFCFLDIRSPGLGDTAMYLCATSGTGDSNEKLFFGSGTQLSVL.

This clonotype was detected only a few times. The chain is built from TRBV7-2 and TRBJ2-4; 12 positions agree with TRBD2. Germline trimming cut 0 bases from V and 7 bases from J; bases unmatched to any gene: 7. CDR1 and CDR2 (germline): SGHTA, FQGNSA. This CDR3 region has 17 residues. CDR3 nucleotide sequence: TGTGCCAGCAGCTTAGCGTTCCTAGCGGGAGGGCCGAACATTCAGTACTTC. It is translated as CASSLAFLAGGPNIQYF.